The entry below gives a single T cell receptor (beta chain) sequence along with its context. MiXCR, run by TCRdb on the reads, gives a single entry per CDR3 protein. The table lists 250,000 to 300,000 distinct CDR3 sequences, roughly 10% of them singletons. These data belong to a study of T cell repertoires in cytomegalovirus infection. V lost 8 bases, J lost 3 bases, and 12 bases lay in between. Germline V gene lookup returns CDR1 LNHDA and CDR2 SQIVND (reference sequence). The CDR3 has 13 amino acids. Sequencing input: PBMCs. The clonotype originates from a human donor in good health (CMV status not recorded). Some clones in this sample may be carry-over from other donors' samples. The rearrangement uses TRBV19 and TRBJ2-3, with D perhaps matching TRBD2 (6 bases). CDR3 coding DNA: TGTGCCAGTGGGGCGGGGCAGACAGATACGCAGTATTTT. This gives the protein CASGAGQTDTQYF. The whole variable domain, filled in from reference TRBV19 and TRBJ2-3, reads DGGITQSPKYLFRKEGQNVTLSCEQNLNHDAMYWYRQDPGQGLRLIYYSQIVNDFQKGDIAEGYSVSREKKESFPLTVTSAQKNPTAFYLCASGAGQTDTQYFGPGTRLTVL.